This TCR beta chain was obtained from a study of PD-1 blockade in mismatch repair-deficient tumors (dated by TCRdb to between 2016 and 2019). Some background on the complete study: Between late 2013 and September 2016, the trial enrolled about 93 consecutive patients with 12 mismatch repair-deficient cancer types, every one of whom had been previously treated and was progressing. Deep sequencing of TCR CDR3 regions was used to track tumor-associated T cell clones in peripheral blood of patients responding to PD-1 blockade. Findings and caveats that apply to the study as a whole: Tumor-resident clones, often undetectable in blood before treatment, expanded rapidly after pembrolizumab and then contracted, generally before radiologic responses.

Concerning this clone itself: Its antigen is not yet known. It has no much larger one-base neighbor in the sample; base qualities were not kept.

Library preparation employed the immunoSEQ multiplex PCR assay. TCRdb provides this immuneACCESS table in a form limited to in-frame rearrangements. Some clones are lacking; in checked studies, under half of them reflect an unresolved V gene, and why the rest are absent is not known. The sample table lists under 95,000 clones, roughly 80% of them with a count of one. The ten most abundant clones make up just over 2.5% of the sample. Reading the label with the study, this specimen's time point is: peripheral blood 12 weeks after first pembrolizumab dose. For each enrolled patient, mismatch repair deficiency was established using either polymerase chain reaction or immunohistochemistry. TCR sequencing was carried out for three patients who responded to pembrolizumab therapy. The phase II trial prospectively evaluated PD-1 blockade with pembrolizumab in advanced mismatch repair-deficient cancers, independent of tissue of origin. Peripheral blood T cell samples were gathered serially, both before PD-1 blockade started and at multiple time points afterward. The timing of each blood sample was reported as weeks after the first dose of pembrolizumab.

CDR1 and CDR2 are read off the germline V gene as MNHNS and SASEGT. The cysteine opens and the phenylalanine closes a CDR3 of 15 amino acids. Left in the record is the CDR3 DNA by itself, 45 bases read in frame from the first base. Relative to germline, V is 4 bases shorter and J is 7 bases shorter, with 14 bases between their ends. Recombination linked TRBV6-1 to TRBJ1-6; the D gene remains uncertain. The sequencing here drew on peripheral blood, taken 12 weeks after starting pembrolizumab. The TCR originated in an adult with mismatch repair-deficient cancer. CDR3 sequence: CASSVVVQSNSPLHF. The nucleotides are TGTGCCAGCAGTGTAGTCGTGCAGTCAAATTCACCCCTCCACTTT.